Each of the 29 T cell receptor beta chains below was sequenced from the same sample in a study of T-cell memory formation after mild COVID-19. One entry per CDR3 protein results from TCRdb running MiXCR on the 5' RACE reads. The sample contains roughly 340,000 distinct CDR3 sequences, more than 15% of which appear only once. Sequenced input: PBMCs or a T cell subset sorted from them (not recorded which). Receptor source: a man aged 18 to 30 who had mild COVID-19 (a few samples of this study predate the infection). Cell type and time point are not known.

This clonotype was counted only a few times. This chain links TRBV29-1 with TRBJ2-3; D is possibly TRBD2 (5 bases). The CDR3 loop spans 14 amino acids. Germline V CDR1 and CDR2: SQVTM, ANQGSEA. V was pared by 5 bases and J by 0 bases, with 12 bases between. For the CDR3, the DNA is TGCAGCGTTTCCGGCGGGCAAAGCACAGATACGCAGTATTTT. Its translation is CSVSGGQSTDTQYF.

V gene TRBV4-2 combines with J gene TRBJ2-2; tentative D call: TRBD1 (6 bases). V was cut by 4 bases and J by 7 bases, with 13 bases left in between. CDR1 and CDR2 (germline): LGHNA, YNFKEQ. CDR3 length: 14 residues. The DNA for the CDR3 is TGTGCCAGCAGCCGGACAGTTTTGATCGGGGAGCTGTTTTTT. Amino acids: CASSRTVLIGELFF.

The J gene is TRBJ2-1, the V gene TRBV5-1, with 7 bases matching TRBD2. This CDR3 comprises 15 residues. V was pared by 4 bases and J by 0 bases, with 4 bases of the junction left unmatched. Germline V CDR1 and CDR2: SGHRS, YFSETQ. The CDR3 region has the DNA TGCGCCAGCAGCCCCCAGCGGGGCTCCTACAATGAGCAGTTCTTC. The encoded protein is CASSPQRGSYNEQFF.

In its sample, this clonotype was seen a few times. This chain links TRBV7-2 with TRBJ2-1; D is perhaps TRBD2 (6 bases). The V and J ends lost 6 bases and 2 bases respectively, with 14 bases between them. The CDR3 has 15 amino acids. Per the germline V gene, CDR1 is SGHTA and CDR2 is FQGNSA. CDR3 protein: CASSPQWGAYNEQFF. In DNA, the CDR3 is TGTGCCAGCAGTCCACAATGGGGGGCCTACAATGAGCAGTTCTTC.

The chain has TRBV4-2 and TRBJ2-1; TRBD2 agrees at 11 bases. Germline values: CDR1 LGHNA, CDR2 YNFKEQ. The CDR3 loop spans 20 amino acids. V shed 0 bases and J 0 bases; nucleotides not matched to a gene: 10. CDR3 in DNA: TGTGCCAGCAGCCAAGACGCGGTAGCGGGGGGGGTGAGCTCCTACAATGAGCAGTTCTTC. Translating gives CASSQDAVAGGVSSYNEQFF.

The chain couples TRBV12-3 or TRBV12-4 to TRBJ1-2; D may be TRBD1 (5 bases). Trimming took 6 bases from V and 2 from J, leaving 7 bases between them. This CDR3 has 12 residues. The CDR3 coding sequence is TGTGCCAGCAGGGCAGGGAACTATGGCTACACCTTC. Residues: CASRAGNYGYTF.

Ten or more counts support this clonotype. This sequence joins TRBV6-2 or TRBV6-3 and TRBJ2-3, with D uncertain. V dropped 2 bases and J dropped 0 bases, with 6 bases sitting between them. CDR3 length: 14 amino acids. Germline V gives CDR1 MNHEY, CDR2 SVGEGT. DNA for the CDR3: TGTGCCAGCAGTTACGGCGTTAGCACAGATACGCAGTATTTT. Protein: CASSYGVSTDTQYF.

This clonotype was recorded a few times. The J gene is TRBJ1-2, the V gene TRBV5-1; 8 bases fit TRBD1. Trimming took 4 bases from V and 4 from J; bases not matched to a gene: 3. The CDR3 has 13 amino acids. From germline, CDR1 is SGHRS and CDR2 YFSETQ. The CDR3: CASSMGQVYGYTF. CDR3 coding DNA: TGCGCCAGCAGCATGGGACAGGTCTATGGCTACACCTTC.

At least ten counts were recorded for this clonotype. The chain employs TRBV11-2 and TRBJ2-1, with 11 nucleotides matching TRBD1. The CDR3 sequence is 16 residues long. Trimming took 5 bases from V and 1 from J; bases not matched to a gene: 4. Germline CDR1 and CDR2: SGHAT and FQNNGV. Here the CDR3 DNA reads TGTGCCAGCAGCCCAAGGGACAGGGGGTCCTACAATGAGCAGTTCTTC. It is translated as CASSPRDRGSYNEQFF.

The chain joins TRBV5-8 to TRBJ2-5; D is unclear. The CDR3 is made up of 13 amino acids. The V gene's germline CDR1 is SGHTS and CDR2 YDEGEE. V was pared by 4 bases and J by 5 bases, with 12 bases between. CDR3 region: CASSNGFRETQYF. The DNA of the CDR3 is TGTGCCAGCAGCAACGGGTTTCGGGAGACCCAGTACTTC.

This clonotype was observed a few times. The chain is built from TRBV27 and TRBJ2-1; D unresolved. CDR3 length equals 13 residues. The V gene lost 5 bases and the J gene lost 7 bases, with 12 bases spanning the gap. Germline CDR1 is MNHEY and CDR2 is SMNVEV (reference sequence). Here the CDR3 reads CASSRPEENEQFF. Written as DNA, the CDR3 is TGTGCCAGCAGTCGCCCAGAGGAGAATGAGCAGTTCTTC.

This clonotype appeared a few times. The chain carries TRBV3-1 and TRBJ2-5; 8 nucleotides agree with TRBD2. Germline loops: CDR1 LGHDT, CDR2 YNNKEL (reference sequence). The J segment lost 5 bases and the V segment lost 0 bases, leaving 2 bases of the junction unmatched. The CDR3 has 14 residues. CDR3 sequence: CASSQDASGETQYF. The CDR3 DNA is TGTGCCAGCAGCCAAGATGCTAGCGGGGAGACCCAGTACTTC.

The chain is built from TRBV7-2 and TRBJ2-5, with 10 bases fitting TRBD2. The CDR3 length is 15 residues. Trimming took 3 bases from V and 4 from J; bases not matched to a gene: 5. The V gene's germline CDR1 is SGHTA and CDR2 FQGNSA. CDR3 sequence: CASSLSGGARETQYF. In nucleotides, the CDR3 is TGTGCCAGCAGCTTGAGCGGGGGGGCTCGAGAGACCCAGTACTTC.

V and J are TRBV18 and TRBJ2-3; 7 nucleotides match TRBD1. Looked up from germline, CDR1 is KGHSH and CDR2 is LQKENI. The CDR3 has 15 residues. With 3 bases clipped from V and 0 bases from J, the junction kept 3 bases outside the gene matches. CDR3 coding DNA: TGTGCCAGCTCACCCCGGGACAGCAGCACAGATACGCAGTATTTT. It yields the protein CASSPRDSSTDTQYF.

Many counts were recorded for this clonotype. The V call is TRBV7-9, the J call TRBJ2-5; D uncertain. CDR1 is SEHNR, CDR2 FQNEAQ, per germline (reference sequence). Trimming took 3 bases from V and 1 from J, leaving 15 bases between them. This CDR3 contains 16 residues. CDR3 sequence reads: CASSFPPDFVQETQYF. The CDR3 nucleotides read TGTGCCAGCAGCTTTCCCCCTGATTTCGTCCAAGAGACCCAGTACTTC. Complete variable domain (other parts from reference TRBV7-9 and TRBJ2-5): DTGVSQNPRHKITKRGQNVTFRCDPISEHNRLYWYRQTLGQGPEFLTYFQNEAQLEKSRLLSDRFSAERPKGSFSTLEIQRTEQGDSAMYLCASSFPPDFVQETQYFGPGTRLLVL.

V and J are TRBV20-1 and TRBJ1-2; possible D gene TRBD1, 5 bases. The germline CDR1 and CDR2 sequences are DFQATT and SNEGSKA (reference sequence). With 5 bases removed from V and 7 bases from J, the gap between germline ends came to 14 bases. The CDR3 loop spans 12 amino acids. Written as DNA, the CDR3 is TGCAGTGCTCCTCTTGCGGGGCTTGGCTACACCTTC. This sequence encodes CSAPLAGLGYTF.

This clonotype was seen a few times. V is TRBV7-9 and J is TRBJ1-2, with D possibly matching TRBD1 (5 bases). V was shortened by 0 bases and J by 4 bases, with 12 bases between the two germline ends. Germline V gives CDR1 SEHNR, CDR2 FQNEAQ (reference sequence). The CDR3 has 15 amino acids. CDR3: CASSLAPGDRYGYTF. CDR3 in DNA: TGTGCCAGCAGCTTAGCGCCGGGGGACCGCTATGGCTACACCTTC. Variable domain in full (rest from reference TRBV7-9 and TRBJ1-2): DTGVSQNPRHKITKRGQNVTFRCDPISEHNRLYWYRQTLGQGPEFLTYFQNEAQLEKSRLLSDRFSAERPKGSFSTLEIQRTEQGDSAMYLCASSLAPGDRYGYTFGSGTRLTVV.

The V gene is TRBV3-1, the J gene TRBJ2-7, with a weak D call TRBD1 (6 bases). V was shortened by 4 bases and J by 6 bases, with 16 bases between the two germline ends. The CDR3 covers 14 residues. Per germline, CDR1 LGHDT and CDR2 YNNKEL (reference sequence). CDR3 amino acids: CASSRRQALGEQYF. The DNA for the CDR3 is TGTGCCAGCAGCCGCCGACAGGCTCTGGGCGAGCAGTACTTC.

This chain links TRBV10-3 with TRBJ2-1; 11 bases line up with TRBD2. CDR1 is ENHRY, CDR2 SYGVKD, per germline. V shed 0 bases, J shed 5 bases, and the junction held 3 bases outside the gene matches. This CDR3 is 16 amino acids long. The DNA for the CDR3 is TGTGCCATCAGTGAGTCGGCTAGCGGGGGGAACAATGAGCAGTTCTTC. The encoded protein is CAISESASGGNNEQFF.

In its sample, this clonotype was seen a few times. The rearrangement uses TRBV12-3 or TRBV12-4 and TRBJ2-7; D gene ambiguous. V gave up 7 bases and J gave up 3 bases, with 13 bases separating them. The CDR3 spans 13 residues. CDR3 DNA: TGTGCCAGCACCGCGACTCGATACTACGAGCAGTACTTC. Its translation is CASTATRYYEQYF.

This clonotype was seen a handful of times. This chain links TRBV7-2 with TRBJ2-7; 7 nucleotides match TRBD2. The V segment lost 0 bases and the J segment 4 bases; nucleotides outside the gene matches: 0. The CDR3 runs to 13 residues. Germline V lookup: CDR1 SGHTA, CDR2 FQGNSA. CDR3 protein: CASSLARGYEQYV. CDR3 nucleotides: TGTGCCAGCAGCTTAGCGCGGGGGTACGAGCAGTACGTC.

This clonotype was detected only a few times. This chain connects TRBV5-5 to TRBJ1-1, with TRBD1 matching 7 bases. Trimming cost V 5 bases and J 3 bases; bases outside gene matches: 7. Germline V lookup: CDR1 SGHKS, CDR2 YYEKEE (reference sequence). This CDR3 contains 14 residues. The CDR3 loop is CASRMQGVDTEAFF. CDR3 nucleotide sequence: TGTGCCAGCAGGATGCAGGGGGTTGACACTGAAGCTTTCTTT.

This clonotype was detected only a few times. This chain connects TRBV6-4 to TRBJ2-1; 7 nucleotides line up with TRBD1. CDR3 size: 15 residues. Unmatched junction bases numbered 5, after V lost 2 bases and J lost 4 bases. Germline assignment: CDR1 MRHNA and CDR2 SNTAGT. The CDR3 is CASSDRDSSYNEQFF. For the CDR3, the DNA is TGTGCCAGCAGTGACCGGGACAGTTCTTACAATGAGCAGTTCTTC.

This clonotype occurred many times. The CDR3 DNA reads as TGCAGTGCTAGGAAACCCCTTTCCCTTTCTTACAATGAGCAGTTCTTC. Translation gives CSARKPLSLSYNEQFF. The chain employs TRBV20-1 and TRBJ2-1; D gene unclear. CDR3 size: 16 residues. Germline V CDR1 and CDR2: DFQATT, SNEGSKA (reference sequence). Trimming took 3 bases from V and 4 from J, leaving 19 bases between them.

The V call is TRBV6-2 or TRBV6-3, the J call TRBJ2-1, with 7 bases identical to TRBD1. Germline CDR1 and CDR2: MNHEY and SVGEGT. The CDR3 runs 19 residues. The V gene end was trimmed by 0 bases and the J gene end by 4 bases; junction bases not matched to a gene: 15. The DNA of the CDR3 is TGTGCCAGCAGTTACTCGGCTATGGGTTGGGACAGACCATACAATGAGCAGTTCTTC. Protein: CASSYSAMGWDRPYNEQFF.

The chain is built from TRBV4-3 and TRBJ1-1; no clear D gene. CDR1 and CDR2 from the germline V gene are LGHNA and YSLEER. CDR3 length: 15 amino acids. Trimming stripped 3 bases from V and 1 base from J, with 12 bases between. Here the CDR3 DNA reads TGCGCCAGCAGCCACCCTGCGGGGAAGAACACTGAAGCTTTCTTT. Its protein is CASSHPAGKNTEAFF.

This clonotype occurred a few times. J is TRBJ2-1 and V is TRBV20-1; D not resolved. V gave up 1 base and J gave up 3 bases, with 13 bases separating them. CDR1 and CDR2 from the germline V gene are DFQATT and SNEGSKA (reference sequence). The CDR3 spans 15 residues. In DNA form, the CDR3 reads TGCAGTGCTAGAGCGTCCCCACTATTCTACAATGAGCAGTTCTTC. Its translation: CSARASPLFYNEQFF.

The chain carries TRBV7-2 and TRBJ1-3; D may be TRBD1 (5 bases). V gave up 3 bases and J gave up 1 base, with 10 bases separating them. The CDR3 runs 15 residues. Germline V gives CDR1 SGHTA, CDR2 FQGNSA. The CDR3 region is CASSFKGRSGNTIYF. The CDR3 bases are TGTGCCAGCAGCTTTAAGGGGCGTTCTGGAAACACCATATATTTT. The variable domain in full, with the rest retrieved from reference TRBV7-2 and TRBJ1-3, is GAGVSQSPSNKVTEKGKDVELRCDPISGHTALYWYRQSLGQGLEFLIYFQGNSAPDKSGLPSDRFSAERTGGSVSTLTIQRTQQEDSAVYLCASSFKGRSGNTIYFGEGSWLTVV.

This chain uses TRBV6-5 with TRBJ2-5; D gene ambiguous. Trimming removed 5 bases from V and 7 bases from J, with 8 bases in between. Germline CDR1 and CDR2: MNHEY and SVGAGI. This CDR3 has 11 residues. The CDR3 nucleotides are TGTGCCAGCAGTGCACTGGGGACCCAGTACTTC. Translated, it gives CASSALGTQYF.